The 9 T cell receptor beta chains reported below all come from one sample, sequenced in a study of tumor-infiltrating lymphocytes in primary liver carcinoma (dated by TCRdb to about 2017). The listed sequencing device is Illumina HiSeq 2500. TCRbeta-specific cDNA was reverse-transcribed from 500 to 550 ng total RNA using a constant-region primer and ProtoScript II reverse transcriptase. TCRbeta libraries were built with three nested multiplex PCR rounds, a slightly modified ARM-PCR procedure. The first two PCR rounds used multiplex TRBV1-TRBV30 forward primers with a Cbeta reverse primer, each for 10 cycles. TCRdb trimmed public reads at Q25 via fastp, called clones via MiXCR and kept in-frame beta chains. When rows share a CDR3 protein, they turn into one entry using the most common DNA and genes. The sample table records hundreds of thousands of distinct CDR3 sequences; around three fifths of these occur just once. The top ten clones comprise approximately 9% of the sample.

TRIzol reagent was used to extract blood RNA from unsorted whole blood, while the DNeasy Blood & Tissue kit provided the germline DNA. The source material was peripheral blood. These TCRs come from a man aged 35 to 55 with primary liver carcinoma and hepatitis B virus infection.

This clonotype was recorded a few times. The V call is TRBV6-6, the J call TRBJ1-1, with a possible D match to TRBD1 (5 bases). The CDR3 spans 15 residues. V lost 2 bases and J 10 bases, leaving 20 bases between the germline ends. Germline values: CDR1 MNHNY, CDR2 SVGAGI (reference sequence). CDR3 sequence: CASSYGQDTGSIAFF. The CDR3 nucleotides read TGTGCCAGCAGTTACGGGCAGGACACGGGGTCTATAGCTTTCTTT.

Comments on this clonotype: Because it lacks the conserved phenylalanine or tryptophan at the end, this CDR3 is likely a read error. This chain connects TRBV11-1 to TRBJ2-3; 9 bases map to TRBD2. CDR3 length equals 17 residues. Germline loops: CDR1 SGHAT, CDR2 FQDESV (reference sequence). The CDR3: CASSYPAAGTSTDTQYV. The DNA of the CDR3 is TGTGCCAGCAGCTATCCTGCAGCGGGGACTAGCACAGATACACAGTATGTT.

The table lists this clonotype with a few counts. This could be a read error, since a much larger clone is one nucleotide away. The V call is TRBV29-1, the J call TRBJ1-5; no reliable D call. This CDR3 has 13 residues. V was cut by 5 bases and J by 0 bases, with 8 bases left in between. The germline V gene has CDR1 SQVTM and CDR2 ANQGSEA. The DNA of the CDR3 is TGCAGCGTTCGTGGCAGTAGCAATCAGCCCCAGCATTTT. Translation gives CSVRGSSNQPQHF.

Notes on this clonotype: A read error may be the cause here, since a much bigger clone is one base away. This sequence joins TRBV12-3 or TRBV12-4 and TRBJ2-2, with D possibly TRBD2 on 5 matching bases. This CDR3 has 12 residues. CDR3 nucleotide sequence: TGTGCCAGCAGTTTTATGACCGGGGAGCCGTTTTTT. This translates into CASSFMTGEPFF.

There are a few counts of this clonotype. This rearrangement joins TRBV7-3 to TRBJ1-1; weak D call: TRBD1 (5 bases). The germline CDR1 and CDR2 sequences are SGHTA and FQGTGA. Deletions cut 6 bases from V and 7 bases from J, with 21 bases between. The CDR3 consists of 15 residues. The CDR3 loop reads CASSPTGGRGDEAFF. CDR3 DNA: TGTGCCAGCAGTCCCACTGGAGGGAGAGGGGATGAAGCTTTCTTT.

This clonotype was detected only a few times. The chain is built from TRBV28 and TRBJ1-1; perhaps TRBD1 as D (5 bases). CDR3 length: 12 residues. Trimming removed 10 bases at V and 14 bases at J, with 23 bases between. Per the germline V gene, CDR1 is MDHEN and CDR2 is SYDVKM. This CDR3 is CATYDTRVLRFF. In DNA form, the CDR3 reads TGTGCCACATACGATACCAGGGTATTACGCTTCTTT.

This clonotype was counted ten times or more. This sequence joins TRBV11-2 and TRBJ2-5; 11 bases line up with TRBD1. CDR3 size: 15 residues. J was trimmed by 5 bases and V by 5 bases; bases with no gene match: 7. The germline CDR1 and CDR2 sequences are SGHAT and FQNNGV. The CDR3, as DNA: TGTGCCAGCAGCCCTGGACAGGGGGCCTTGGAGACCCAGTACTTC. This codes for CASSPGQGALETQYF.

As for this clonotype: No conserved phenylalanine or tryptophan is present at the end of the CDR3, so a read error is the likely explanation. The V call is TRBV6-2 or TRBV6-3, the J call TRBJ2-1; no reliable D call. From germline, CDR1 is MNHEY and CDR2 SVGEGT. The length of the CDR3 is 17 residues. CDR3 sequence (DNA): TGTGCCAGCAGTATGGGCCGTCGGATAAGCTCCTACAATGGGCAGTTCTTA. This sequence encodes CASSMGRRISSYNGQFL.

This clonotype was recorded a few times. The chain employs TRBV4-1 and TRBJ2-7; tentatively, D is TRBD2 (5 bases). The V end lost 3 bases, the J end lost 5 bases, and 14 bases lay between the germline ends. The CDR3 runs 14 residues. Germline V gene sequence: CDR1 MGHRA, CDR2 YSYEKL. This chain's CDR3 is CASSQPSGEDEQYF. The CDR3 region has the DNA TGCGCCAGCAGCCAGCCCAGCGGTGAGGACGAGCAGTACTTC.